The 15 T cell receptor beta chains reported below all come from one sample, sequenced in a study of blood T cell repertoires in COVID-19. Some clones are missing from TCRdb's copy, which holds only in-frame ones; the method was immunoSEQ multiplex PCR. The sample shows some 240,000 clones, about 86% of them seen only once. Specimen: PBMCs or T cells enriched from blood (not recorded which). The receptors were sampled from a man in his thirties or forties with acute COVID-19.

V is TRBV28 and J is TRBJ2-7; TRBD1 matches 7 bases. The CDR3 extends over 14 amino acids. Germline assignment: CDR1 MDHEN and CDR2 SYDVKM. The V segment lost 4 bases and the J segment 4 bases; nucleotides outside the gene matches: 7. The chain's CDR3 is CASSSSLQGYEQYV. In DNA, the CDR3 is TGTGCCAGCAGTTCCTCCTTACAGGGGTACGAGCAGTACGTC.

The chain joins TRBV28 to TRBJ2-1, with TRBD1 matching over 8 bases. V trimming: 6 bases; J trimming: 3 bases; junction bases outside the gene matches: 13. Germline V gene data show CDR1 as MDHEN and CDR2 as SYDVKM. CDR3 size: 17 residues. CDR3 protein: CASRWTGTGRIYNEQFF. The DNA for the CDR3 is TGTGCCAGCAGGTGGACCGGGACAGGACGAATCTACAATGAGCAGTTCTTC.

This clone was detected only a few times. V gene TRBV7-2 combines with J gene TRBJ1-2, with D unclear. This CDR3 contains 14 residues. Trimming shortened V by 0 bases and J by 4 bases, and 9 bases separated the two germline ends. Germline V lookup: CDR1 SGHTA, CDR2 FQGNSA. The DNA of the CDR3 is TGTGCCAGCAGCTTAGCAGCGGAGTCCTATGGCTACACCTTC. It specifies CASSLAAESYGYTF.

This clone occurred once. The chain is built from TRBV7-2 and TRBJ1-2; 9 positions agree with TRBD1. CDR3 length equals 15 residues. The germline V gene encodes CDR1 SGHTA and CDR2 FQGNSA. With 3 bases clipped from V and 4 bases from J, the junction kept 6 bases outside the gene matches. The CDR3 loop is CASSLTGQGLYGYTF. CDR3 bases: TGTGCCAGCAGCTTGACGGGACAGGGACTCTATGGCTACACCTTC.

V gene TRBV11-2 combines with J gene TRBJ2-1; 7 bases fit TRBD1. V shed 2 bases, J shed 0 bases, and the junction held 4 bases outside the gene matches. CDR1 is SGHAT, CDR2 FQNNGV, per germline. The CDR3 loop spans 16 amino acids. This CDR3 reads CASSLLRDSSYNEQFF. The CDR3 DNA is TGTGCCAGCAGCTTACTCCGGGACAGCTCCTACAATGAGCAGTTCTTC.

V is TRBV6-5 and J is TRBJ1-2; a weak D match, TRBD1 (5 bases). The CDR3 contains 15 residues. Trimming shortened V by 6 bases and J by 0 bases, and 14 bases separated the two germline ends. Germline V lookup: CDR1 MNHEY, CDR2 SVGAGI. CDR3 DNA sequence: TGTGCCAGCAGGAATGCGGGGGGGACTAACTATGGCTACACCTTC. Encoded protein: CASRNAGGTNYGYTF.

This clone was seen a handful of times. The chain employs TRBV3-1 (or the pseudogene TRBV3-2) and TRBJ2-2, with TRBD2 matching 16 bases. CDR1 and CDR2 (germline): LGHDT, YNNKEL (reference sequence). The CDR3 covers 21 residues. With V trimmed by 4 bases and J by 5 bases, 16 bases remained unmatched. The CDR3 region has the DNA TGTGCCAGCAGCCCCCCTCACTCCGGGACTAGCGGGAGGGGGGGGACCGGGGAGCTGTTTTTT. Translated, it gives CASSPPHSGTSGRGGTGELFF.

The rearrangement links TRBV5-1 to TRBJ1-1; D call uncertain. The germline gives CDR1 SGHRS, CDR2 YFSETQ. The V end was cut by 4 bases, the J end by 4 bases, with 5 bases between. The CDR3 is 11 residues long. The CDR3 loop reads CASSASTEAFF. DNA of the CDR3: TGCGCCAGCAGCGCTAGCACTGAAGCTTTCTTT. Complete variable domain (other parts from reference TRBV5-1 and TRBJ1-1): KAGVTQTPRYLIKTRGQQVTLSCSPISGHRSVSWYQQTPGQGLQFLFEYFSETQRNKGNFPGRFSGRQFSNSRSEMNVSTLELGDSALYLCASSASTEAFFGQGTRLTVV.

This clone was detected ten times or more. This chain uses TRBV3-1 (or the pseudogene TRBV3-2) with TRBJ1-6; 11 bases align to TRBD1. The trim removed 5 bases at V and 7 bases at J, leaving 10 bases unmatched. CDR1 and CDR2 (germline): LGHDT, YNNKEL (reference sequence). This CDR3 has 17 amino acids. This CDR3 is CASSGNTDRGLNSPLHF. As DNA, the CDR3 is TGTGCCAGCAGCGGAAACACGGACAGGGGGCTGAATTCACCCCTCCACTTT.

On this clone itself: The identical CDR3 is also encoded by other nucleotide sequences in the sample. This rearrangement joins TRBV19 to TRBJ1-1, with D possibly matching TRBD1 (6 bases). Germline CDR1 LNHDA, CDR2 SQIVND (reference sequence). The CDR3 is 14 residues long. Trimming took 7 bases from V and 1 from J, leaving 13 bases between them. CDR3 loop: CASKAHRENTEAFF. In nucleotides, the CDR3 is TGTGCCAGTAAAGCTCACAGGGAGAACACTGAAGCTTTCTTT. Using reference TRBV19 and TRBJ1-1 for the parts outside the CDR3, the full variable domain is DGGITQSPKYLFRKEGQNVTLSCEQNLNHDAMYWYRQDPGQGLRLIYYSQIVNDFQKGDIAEGYSVSREKKESFPLTVTSAQKNPTAFYLCASKAHRENTEAFFGQGTRLTVV.

J is TRBJ2-2 and V is TRBV2; 7 nucleotides line up with TRBD1. The CDR3 has 14 amino acids. V was clipped by 3 bases and J by 4 bases; unmatched bases: 2. Germline V lookup: CDR1 SNHLY, CDR2 FYNNEI. The CDR3 DNA is TGTGCCAGCAGTGAGGCAGGGGGCACCGGGGAGCTGTTTTTT. Protein: CASSEAGGTGELFF. Combining the CDR3 with reference TRBV2 and TRBJ2-2 gives the whole variable domain EPEVTQTPSHQVTQMGQEVILRCVPISNHLYFYWYRQILGQKVEFLVSFYNNEISEKSEIFDDQFSVERPDGSNFTLKIRSTKLEDSAMYFCASSEAGGTGELFFGEGSRLTVL.

The chain employs TRBV15 and TRBJ2-5; D gene unclear. This CDR3 region has 13 residues. V lost 4 bases and J 0 bases, leaving 6 bases between the germline ends. Germline CDR1 is LNHNV and CDR2 is YYDKDF (reference sequence). The CDR3 loop reads CATSIVYQETQYF. DNA for the CDR3: TGTGCCACCAGCATTGTATACCAAGAGACCCAGTACTTC.

CDR3 DNA sequence: TGTGCCAGCAGCTTAACAGGGATGGGTCAGCCCCAGCATTTT. It specifies CASSLTGMGQPQHF. The rearrangement links TRBV6-5 to TRBJ1-5, with a possible D match to TRBD1 (6 bases). Trimming removed 6 bases from V and 6 bases from J, with 15 bases in between. This CDR3 is 14 amino acids long. CDR1 and CDR2 from the germline V gene are MNHEY and SVGAGI.

V is TRBV24-1 and J is TRBJ2-3, with a tentative D call TRBD2 (6 bases). The CDR3 covers 13 residues. Germline CDR1 is KGHDR and CDR2 is SFDVKD. V dropped 7 bases and J dropped 2 bases, with 9 bases sitting between them. The CDR3 sequence: CATRRRDTDTQYF. In DNA, the CDR3 is TGTGCCACCAGGCGGAGGGACACAGATACGCAGTATTTT.

For the CDR3, the DNA is TGTGCCAGCTCACCAACGGGACAAGGGGATCAGGGCTACACCTTC. As protein: CASSPTGQGDQGYTF. The chain carries TRBV18 and TRBJ1-2; possibly TRBD1 for D (6 bases). Germline V lookup: CDR1 KGHSH, CDR2 LQKENI. Trimming left V 2 bases short and J 8 bases short, with 18 bases between. There are 15 residues in the CDR3.